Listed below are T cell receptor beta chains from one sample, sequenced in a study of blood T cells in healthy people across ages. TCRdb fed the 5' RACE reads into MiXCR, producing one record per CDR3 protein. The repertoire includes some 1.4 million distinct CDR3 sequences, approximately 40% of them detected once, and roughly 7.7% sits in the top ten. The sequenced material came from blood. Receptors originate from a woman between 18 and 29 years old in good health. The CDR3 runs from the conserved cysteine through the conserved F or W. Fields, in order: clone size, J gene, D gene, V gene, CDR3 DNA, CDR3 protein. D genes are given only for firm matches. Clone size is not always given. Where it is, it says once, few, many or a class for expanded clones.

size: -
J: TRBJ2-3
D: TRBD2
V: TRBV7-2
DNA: TGTGCCAGCAGCTTAGGAGCTAGCGGGAGGAGGACGCAGTATTTT
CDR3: CASSLGASGRRTQYF

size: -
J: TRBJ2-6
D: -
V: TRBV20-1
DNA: TGCAGTGCCTTACGGTCAGGGGACTCTGGGGCCAACGTCCTGACTTTC
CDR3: CSALRSGDSGANVLTF

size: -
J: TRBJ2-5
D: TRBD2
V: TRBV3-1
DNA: TGTGCCAGCAGCCAAGATTTACTAGCGGGAGATAGAGAGACCCAGTACTTC
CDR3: CASSQDLLAGDRETQYF

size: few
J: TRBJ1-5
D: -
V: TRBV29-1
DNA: TGCAGCGTTTCCAGGGAGGATCAGCCCCAGCATTTT
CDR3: CSVSREDQPQHF

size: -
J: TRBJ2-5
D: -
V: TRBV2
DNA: TGTGCCAGCAGCGATAGACTTTTTTGGGGCCAAGAGACCCAGTACTTC
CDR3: CASSDRLFWGQETQYF

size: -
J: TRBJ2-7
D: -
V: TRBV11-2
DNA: TGTGCCAGCAGCCCTTTGGCTGATACAAGAGAGCCCCAGTACTTC
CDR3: CASSPLADTREPQYF

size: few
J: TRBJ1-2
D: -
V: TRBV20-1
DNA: TGCAGTGCCCCCATGGGCGGGACTAATAACTATGGCTACACCTTC
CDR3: CSAPMGGTNNYGYTF

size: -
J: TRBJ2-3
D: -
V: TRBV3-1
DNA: TGTGCCAGCAGCCTGTGGGACTGGGGGCCGTATTTT
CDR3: CASSLWDWGPYF

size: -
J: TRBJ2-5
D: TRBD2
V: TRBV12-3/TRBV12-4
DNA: TGTGCCAGCAGTCCCGCGGGCGGGAGGAAAGAGACCCAGTACTTC
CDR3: CASSPAGGRKETQYF

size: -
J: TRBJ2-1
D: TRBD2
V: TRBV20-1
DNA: TGCAGTACCACCGGGACTAGCTACTTAAGGGAGCAGTTCTTC
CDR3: CSTTGTSYLREQFF

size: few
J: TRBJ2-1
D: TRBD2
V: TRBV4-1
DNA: TGCGCCAGCAGCCCGGACGCCGGGACTAGCGGCAATGAGCAGTTCTTC
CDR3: CASSPDAGTSGNEQFF

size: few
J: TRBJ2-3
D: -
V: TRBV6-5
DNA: TGTGCCAGCCGCCTTTGGGGGGCCGACACAGATACGCAGTATTTT
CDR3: CASRLWGADTDTQYF

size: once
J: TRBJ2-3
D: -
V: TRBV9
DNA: TGTGCCAGCAGCGAGCCAGCTCGAGATGCGCAGTATTTT
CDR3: CASSEPARDAQYF

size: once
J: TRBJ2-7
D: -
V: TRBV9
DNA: TGTGCCAGCAGCGTAGCTTCCGGACTTTCCTACGAGCAGTACTTC
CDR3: CASSVASGLSYEQYF

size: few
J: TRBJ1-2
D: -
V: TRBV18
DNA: TGTGCCAGCTCACCAATGGATGGCTACACCTTC
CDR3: CASSPMDGYTF

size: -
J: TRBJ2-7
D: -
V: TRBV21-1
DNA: TGTGCCAGCAGCAAATGGGAACAGGGTTACGATCAGTACTTC
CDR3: CASSKWEQGYDQYF

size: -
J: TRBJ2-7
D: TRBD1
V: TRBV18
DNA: TGTGCCAGCTCACCAATGCCAGGGGGCTACGAGCAGTACTTC
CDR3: CASSPMPGGYEQYF

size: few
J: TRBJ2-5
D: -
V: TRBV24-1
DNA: TGTGCCACCAGTGATACTGCGCGGGGAAAAGAGACCCAGTACTTC
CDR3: CATSDTARGKETQYF

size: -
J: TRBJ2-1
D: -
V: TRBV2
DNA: TGTGCCAGCAGGGACCATATCGGGGGAAACGAGCAGTTCTTC
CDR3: CASRDHIGGNEQFF

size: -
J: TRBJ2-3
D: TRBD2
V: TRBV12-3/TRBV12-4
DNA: TGTGCCAGCAGTTTGACTAGCGGGAAGGCAGATACGCAGTATTTT
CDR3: CASSLTSGKADTQYF

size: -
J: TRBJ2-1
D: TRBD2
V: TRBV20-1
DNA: TGCAGTGCTAGTGGTAGCGGGGGATACAATGAGCAGTTCTTC
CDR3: CSASGSGGYNEQFF

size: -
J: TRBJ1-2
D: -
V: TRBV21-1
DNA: TGTGCCAGCAGCAAATTGGGGCAGGGCAGGGGGTGTTATGGCTACACCTTC
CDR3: CASSKLGQGRGCYGYTF

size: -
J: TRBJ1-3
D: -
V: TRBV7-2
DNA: TGTGCCAGCAGCCTGACAGGTGTTGGAAACACCATATATTTT
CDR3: CASSLTGVGNTIYF

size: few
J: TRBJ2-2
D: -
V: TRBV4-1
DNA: TGCGCCAGCAGCCCTCAGCGAGACCTTCTCCCCGGGGAGCTGTTTTTT
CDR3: CASSPQRDLLPGELFF

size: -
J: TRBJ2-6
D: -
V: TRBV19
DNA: TGTGCCAGTGGGGTCCCATGGACAGCGAGTACCAACGTCCTGACTTTC
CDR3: CASGVPWTASTNVLTF

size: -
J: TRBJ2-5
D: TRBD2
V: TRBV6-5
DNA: TGTGCCAGCAGTTACGGGGGACTAGCGGGGACCCAGTACTTC
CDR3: CASSYGGLAGTQYF

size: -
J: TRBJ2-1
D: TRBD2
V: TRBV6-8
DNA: TGTGCCAGCAGGTACCGGTTGCGGGAGGGCTACAATGAGCAGTTCTTC
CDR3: CASRYRLREGYNEQFF

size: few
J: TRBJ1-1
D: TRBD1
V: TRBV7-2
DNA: TGTGCCAGCAGCCCACAGGGGCAAGGTGAAGCTTTCTTT
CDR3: CASSPQGQGEAFF

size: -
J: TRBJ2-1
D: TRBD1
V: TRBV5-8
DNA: TGTGCCAGCAGCGCGTTATCCGGGACAGGGGTACATGAGCAGTTCTTC
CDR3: CASSALSGTGVHEQFF

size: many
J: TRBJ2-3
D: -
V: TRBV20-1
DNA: TGCAGTGCTAGGAGCGGAGATACGCAGTATTTT
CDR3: CSARSGDTQYF

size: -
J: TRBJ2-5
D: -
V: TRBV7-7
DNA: TGTGCTAGCAGCTCTCTAGGTGGGGCTTTTGAGCAGTACTTC
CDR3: CASSSLGGAFEQYF

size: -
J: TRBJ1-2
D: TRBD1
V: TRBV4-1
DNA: TGCGCCAGCAGCCAAGATGGTCGGGACAGGGCCCAAAGAGGCTACACCTTC
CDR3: CASSQDGRDRAQRGYTF

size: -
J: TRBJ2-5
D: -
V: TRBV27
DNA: TGTGCCAGCAAGCCGAGGACGGTCTCAGAGACCCAGTACTTC
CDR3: CASKPRTVSETQYF

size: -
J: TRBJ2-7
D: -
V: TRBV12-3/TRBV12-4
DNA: TGTGCCGGCAGTCTCCGGACCGAGCAGTACTTC
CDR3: CAGSLRTEQYF

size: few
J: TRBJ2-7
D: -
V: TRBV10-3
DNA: TGTGCCATCAGTGCGGGGGAGTGGTACGAGCAGTACTTC
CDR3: CAISAGEWYEQYF

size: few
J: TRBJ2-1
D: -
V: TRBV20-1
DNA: TGCAGTGCTAGAGTGTTAGGGTTTGCTGAGCAGTTCTTC
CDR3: CSARVLGFAEQFF

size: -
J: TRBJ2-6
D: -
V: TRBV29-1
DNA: TGCAGCGCTTTGCGCCGGGGATCCAGCTCTGGGGCCAACGTCCTGACTTTC
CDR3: CSALRRGSSSGANVLTF

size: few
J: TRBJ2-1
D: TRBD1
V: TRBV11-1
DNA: TGTGCCAGCAGCTCTAACACAGGGGTGGGTGAGCAGTTCTTC
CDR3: CASSSNTGVGEQFF

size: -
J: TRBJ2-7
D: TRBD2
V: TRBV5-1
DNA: TGCGCCAGCTCCCGGACTAGCGGGAGGGCGGCCGAGCAGTACTTC
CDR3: CASSRTSGRAAEQYF

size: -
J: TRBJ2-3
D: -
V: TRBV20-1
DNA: TGCAGTGCTAGAAATCAGAAGGGCCGCACAGATACGCAGTATTTT
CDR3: CSARNQKGRTDTQYF

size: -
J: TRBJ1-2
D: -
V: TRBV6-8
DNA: TGTGCCAGCATGCGTCAGGGGCGCCATCTTGACTATGGCTACACCTTC
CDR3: CASMRQGRHLDYGYTF

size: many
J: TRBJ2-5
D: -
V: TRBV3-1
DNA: TGCGCCAGCAGCCAATCAAAAGAGACCCAGTACTTC
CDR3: CASSQSKETQYF

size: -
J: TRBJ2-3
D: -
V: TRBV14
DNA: TGTGCCAGCAGCCAAGAGCGATGGGTAACAGATACGCAGTATTTT
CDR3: CASSQERWVTDTQYF

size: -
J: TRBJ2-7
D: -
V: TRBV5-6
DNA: TGTGCCAGCAGCTTGTTGGTAACCGAGCAGTACTTC
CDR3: CASSLLVTEQYF

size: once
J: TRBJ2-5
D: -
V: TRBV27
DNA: TGTGCCAGCCGCCCTACGATCGGGTTTGGAGACCAGTACTTC
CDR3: CASRPTIGFGDQYF

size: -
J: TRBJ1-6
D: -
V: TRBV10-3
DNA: TGTGCCAACAGCTCGACAGGAGATTCACCCCTCCACTTT
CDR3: CANSSTGDSPLHF

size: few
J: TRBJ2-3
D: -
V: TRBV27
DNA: TGTGCCAGCAGTTATCCGGGACTTCTAGATACGCAGTATTTT
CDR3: CASSYPGLLDTQYF

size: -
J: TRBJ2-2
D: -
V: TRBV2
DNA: TGTGCCAGCAGTGGGACGCGCAACACCAGGGAGCTGTTTTTT
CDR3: CASSGTRNTRELFF

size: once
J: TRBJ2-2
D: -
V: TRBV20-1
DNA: TGCAGTGCCCCGTTAACTACTGCGAACACCGGGGAGCTGTTTTTT
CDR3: CSAPLTTANTGELFF

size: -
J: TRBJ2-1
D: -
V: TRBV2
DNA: TGTGCCAGCAGTACTTTAGGGGCCTTCGCCTACAATGAGCAGTTCTTC
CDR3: CASSTLGAFAYNEQFF